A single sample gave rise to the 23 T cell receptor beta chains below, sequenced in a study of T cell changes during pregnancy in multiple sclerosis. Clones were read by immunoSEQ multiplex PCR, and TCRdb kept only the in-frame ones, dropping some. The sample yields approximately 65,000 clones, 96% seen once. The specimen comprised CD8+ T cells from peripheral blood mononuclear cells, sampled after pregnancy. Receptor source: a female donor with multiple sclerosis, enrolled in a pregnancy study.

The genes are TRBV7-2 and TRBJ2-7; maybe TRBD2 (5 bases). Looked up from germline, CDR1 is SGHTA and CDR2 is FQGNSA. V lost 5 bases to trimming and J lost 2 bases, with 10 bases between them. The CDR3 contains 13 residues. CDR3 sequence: CASSGRDPYEQYF. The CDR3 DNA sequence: TGTGCCAGCAGCGGCCGGGATCCCTACGAGCAGTACTTC.

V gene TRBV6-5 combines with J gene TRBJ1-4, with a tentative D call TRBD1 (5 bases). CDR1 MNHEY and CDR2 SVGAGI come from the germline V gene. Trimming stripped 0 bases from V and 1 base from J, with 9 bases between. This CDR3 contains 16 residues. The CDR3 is CASSYSPQGTNEKLFF. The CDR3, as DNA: TGTGCCAGCAGTTACTCGCCCCAGGGAACTAATGAAAAACTGTTTTTT.

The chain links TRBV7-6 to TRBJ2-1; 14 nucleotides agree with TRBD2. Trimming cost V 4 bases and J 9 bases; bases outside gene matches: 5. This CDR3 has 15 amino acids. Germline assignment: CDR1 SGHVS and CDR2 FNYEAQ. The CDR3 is CASSSRLAGGLEQFF. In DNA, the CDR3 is TGTGCCAGCAGCTCAAGACTAGCGGGAGGGCTTGAGCAGTTCTTC.

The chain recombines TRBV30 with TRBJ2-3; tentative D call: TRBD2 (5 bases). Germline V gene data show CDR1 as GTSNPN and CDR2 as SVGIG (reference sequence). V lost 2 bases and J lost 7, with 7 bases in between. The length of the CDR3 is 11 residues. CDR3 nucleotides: TGTGCCTGGAGTCCGGGGAATACGCAGTATTTT. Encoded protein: CAWSPGNTQYF.

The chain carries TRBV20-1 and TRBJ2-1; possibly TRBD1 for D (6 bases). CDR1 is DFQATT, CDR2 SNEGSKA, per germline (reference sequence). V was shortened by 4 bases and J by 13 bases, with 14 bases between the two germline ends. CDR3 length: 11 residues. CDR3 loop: CSAKVRGQQFF. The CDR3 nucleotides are TGCAGTGCTAAAGTGAGGGGACAACAGTTCTTC.

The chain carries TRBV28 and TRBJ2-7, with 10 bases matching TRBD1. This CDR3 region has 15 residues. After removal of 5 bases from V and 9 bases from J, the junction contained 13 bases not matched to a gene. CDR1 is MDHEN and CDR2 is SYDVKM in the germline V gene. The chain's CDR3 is CASSVISGTGERQYF. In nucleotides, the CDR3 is TGTGCCAGCAGTGTAATCTCCGGGACAGGGGAAAGGCAGTACTTC.

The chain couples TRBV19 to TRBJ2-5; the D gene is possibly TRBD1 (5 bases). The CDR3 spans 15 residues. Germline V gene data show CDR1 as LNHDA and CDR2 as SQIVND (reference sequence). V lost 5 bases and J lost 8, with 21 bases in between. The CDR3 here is CASSVMGPGDGTQYF. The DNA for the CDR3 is TGTGCCAGTAGTGTCATGGGGCCGGGCGACGGAACCCAGTACTTC.

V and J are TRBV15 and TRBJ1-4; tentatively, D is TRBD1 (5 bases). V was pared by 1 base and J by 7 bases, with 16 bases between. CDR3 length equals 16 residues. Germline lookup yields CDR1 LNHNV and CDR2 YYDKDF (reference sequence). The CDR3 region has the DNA TGTGCCACCAGCAGAGTCATCCTAGGACAAGGTGAAAAACTGTTTTTT. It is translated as CATSRVILGQGEKLFF.

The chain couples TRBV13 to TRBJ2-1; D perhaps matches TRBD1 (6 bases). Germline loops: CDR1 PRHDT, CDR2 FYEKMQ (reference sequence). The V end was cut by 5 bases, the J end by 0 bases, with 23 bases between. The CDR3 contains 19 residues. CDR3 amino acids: CASSPPVLGQSSSYNEQFF. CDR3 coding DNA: TGTGCCAGCAGCCCTCCTGTTCTAGGACAGTCGAGCTCCTACAATGAGCAGTTCTTC.

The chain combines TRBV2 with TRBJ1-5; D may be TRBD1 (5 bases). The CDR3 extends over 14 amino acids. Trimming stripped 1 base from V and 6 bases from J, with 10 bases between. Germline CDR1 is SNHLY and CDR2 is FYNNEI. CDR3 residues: CASSEGQGTQPQHF. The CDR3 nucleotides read TGTGCCAGCAGTGAAGGTCAGGGCACTCAGCCCCAGCATTTT.

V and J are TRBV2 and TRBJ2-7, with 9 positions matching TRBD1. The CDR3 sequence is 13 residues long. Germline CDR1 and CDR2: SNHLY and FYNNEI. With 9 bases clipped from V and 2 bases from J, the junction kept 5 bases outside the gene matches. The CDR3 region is CARGQGSTYEQYF. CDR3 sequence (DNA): TGTGCCAGGGGACAGGGATCAACCTACGAGCAGTACTTC.

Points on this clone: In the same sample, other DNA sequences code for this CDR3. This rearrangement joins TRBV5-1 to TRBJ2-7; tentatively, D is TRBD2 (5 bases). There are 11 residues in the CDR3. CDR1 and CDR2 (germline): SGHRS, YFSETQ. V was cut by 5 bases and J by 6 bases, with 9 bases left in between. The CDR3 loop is CASRTGGEQYF. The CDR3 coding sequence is TGCGCCAGCAGGACCGGAGGCGAGCAGTACTTC.

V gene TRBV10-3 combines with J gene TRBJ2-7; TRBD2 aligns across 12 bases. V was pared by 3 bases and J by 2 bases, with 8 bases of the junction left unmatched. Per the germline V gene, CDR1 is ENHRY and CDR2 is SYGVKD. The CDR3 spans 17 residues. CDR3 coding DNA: TGTGCCATCAGTGATAGGACTAGCGGGAACCCACCCTACGAGCAGTACTTC. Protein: CAISDRTSGNPPYEQYF.

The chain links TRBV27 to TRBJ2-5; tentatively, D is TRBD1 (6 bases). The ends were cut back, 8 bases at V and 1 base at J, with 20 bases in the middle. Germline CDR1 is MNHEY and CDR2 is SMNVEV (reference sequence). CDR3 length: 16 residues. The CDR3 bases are TGTGCCAGCTCCCCCCTAGCAGGGGCTTCCCAAGAGACCCAGTACTTC. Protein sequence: CASSPLAGASQETQYF.

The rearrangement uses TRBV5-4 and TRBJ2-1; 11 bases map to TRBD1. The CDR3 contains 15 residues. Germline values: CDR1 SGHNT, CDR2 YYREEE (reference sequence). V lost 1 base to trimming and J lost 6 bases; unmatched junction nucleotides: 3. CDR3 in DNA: TGTGCCAGCAGCTTGAGAGGGACAGGGGGCAATGAGCAGTTCTTC. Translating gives CASSLRGTGGNEQFF.

The CDR3 sequence is CASSLDGVDNSYEQYF. DNA of the CDR3: TGTGCCAGCAGCTTGGATGGGGTGGACAACTCCTACGAGCAGTACTTC. The chain links TRBV5-4 to TRBJ2-7, with D tentatively TRBD1 (5 bases). The V end lost 0 bases, the J end lost 0 bases, and 13 bases lay between the germline ends. CDR1 and CDR2 from the germline V gene are SGHNT and YYREEE (reference sequence). The CDR3 consists of 16 residues.

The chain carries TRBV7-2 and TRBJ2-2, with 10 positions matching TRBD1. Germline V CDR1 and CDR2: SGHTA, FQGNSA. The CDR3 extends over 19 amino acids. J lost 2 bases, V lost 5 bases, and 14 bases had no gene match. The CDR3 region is CASSLPRQGASHNTGELFF. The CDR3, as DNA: TGTGCCAGCAGCCTACCCCGACAGGGGGCGTCCCACAACACCGGGGAGCTGTTTTTT.

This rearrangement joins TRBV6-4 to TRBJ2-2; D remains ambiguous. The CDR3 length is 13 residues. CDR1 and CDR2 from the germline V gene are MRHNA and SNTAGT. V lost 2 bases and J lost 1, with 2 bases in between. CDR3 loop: CASSDLNTGELFF. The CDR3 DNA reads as TGTGCCAGCAGTGACCTGAACACCGGGGAGCTGTTTTTT.

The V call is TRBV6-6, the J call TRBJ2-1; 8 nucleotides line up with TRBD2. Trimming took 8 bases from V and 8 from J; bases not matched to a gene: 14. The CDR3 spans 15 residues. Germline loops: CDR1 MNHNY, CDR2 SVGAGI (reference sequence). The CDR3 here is CASGKTSAGRDEQFF. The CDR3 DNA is TGTGCCAGCGGCAAGACTAGCGCGGGGCGGGATGAGCAGTTCTTC.

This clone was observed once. DNA for the CDR3: TGTGCCAGCAGCGCCCCGGGGACCTACGAGCAGTACTTC. Residues: CASSAPGTYEQYF. The chain carries TRBV9 and TRBJ2-7; TRBD2 is a possible D gene (5 bases). Germline loops: CDR1 SGDLS, CDR2 YYNGEE. The V gene lost 3 bases and the J gene lost 2 bases, with 9 bases spanning the gap. The CDR3 runs 13 residues. Using reference TRBV9 and TRBJ2-7 for the parts outside the CDR3, the full variable domain is DSGVTQTPKHLITATGQRVTLRCSPRSGDLSVYWYQQSLDQGLQFLIQYYNGEERAKGNILERFSAQQFPDLHSELNLSSLELGDSALYFCASSAPGTYEQYFGPGTRLTVT.

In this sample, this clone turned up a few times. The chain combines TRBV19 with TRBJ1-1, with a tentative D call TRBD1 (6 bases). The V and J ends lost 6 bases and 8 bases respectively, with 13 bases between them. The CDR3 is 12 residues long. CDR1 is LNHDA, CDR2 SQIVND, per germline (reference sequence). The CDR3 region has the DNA TGTGCCAGTAGCCAAGGACAGTTCGAAGCTTTCTTT. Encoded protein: CASSQGQFEAFF. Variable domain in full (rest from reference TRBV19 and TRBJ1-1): DGGITQSPKYLFRKEGQNVTLSCEQNLNHDAMYWYRQDPGQGLRLIYYSQIVNDFQKGDIAEGYSVSREKKESFPLTVTSAQKNPTAFYLCASSQGQFEAFFGQGTRLTVV.

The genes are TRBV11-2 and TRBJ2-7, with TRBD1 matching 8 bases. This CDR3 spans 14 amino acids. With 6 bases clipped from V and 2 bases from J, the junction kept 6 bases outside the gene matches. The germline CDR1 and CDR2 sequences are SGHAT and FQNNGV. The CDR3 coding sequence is TGTGCCAGCAGTCAGGGGGCTCGGACCTACGAGCAGTACTTC. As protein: CASSQGARTYEQYF.

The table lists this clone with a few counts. The CDR3 DNA reads TGCGCCAGCAGCCAAGACGAGCTCACTGGGGCCAACGTCCTGACTTTC. Protein: CASSQDELTGANVLTF. The chain links TRBV4-1 to TRBJ2-6; D gene unclear. The CDR3 contains 16 residues. The germline V gene has CDR1 MGHRA and CDR2 YSYEKL. V was trimmed by 0 bases and J by 2 bases, leaving 8 bases between them.